The clone carrying this T cell receptor (beta chain) appeared a single time. What it binds is not known. The entry originates in a study of Ad26.COV2.S vaccination and SARS-CoV-2 variants. Described treatment: roughly 20 received Ad26.COV2.S at low or high dose, single or two shots; roughly five received placebo; per-sample allocation not given. All samples were drawn on day 63, counting from the first vaccine or placebo injection. This CDR3 is 13 amino acids long. Trimming took 7 bases from V and 5 from J; bases not matched to a gene: 4. Profiled with immunoSEQ multiplex PCR; TCRdb holds only in-frame clones, not every one. The sample holds around 300,000 clones; 88% are singletons and the top ten take 6.4%. Notes on the study in general: Researchers cautioned that TCR breadth and depth analyses may have underestimated total T cell responses.

The V and J genes are TRBV12-3 or TRBV12-4 and TRBJ2-1; 8 nucleotides align to TRBD2. The clonotype comes from a person between 18 and 60 years old who received the Ad26.COV2.S COVID-19 vaccine or a placebo. The source was peripheral blood, collected in a trial of Ad26.COV2.S vaccine versus placebo. CDR3 in amino acids: CASTSGGDNEQFF. As DNA, the CDR3 is TGTGCCAGCACCAGCGGGGGAGACAATGAGCAGTTCTTC.